The rows below give T cell receptor beta chains drawn from one sample of a study of T-cell reconstitution after alpha-beta-depleted transplantation in children. Using its own MiXCR run on the PCR reads, TCRdb lists one record per CDR3 protein. The sample comprises about 460,000 distinct CDR3 sequences, around 13% of which are singletons, and about 5% rests with the top ten. Specimen: PBMCs from the stem cell graft donor, collected from the stem cell graft. The receptors derive from a human donor who donated a stem cell graft to a child with combined immunodeficiency. Both conserved end residues are part of each CDR3. The order of the fields is J gene, V gene, clone size, D gene, CDR3 protein, CDR3 DNA. A D gene is named only where the DNA matches it firmly. Not every row has a clone size; where given, it reads once, few, many or a size class.

j_call: TRBJ2-1; v_call: TRBV6-2/TRBV6-3; clone_size: few; d_call: TRBD2; cdr3_aa: CASSSVGRGGIHEQFF; cdr3_nt: TGTGCCAGCAGTTCGGTTGGTCGCGGGGGTATCCATGAGCAGTTCTTC
j_call: TRBJ2-5; v_call: TRBV20-1; clone_size: NA; d_call: TRBD1; cdr3_aa: CSARDSTGGSQETQYF; cdr3_nt: TGCAGTGCTAGAGATTCGACAGGGGGCTCCCAAGAGACCCAGTACTTC
j_call: TRBJ1-5; v_call: TRBV7-2; clone_size: few; d_call: NA; cdr3_aa: CASSLRGADNQPQHF; cdr3_nt: TGTGCCAGCAGCTTACGGGGTGCTGACAATCAGCCCCAGCATTTT
j_call: TRBJ2-1; v_call: TRBV15; clone_size: few; d_call: NA; cdr3_aa: CATSGSQGYNEQFF; cdr3_nt: TGTGCCACCAGCGGATCCCAGGGGTACAATGAGCAGTTCTTC
j_call: TRBJ1-1; v_call: TRBV25-1; clone_size: few; d_call: NA; cdr3_aa: CASTQGWIYTEAFF; cdr3_nt: TGTGCCAGCACTCAGGGATGGATATACACTGAAGCTTTCTTT
j_call: TRBJ2-7; v_call: TRBV29-1; clone_size: NA; d_call: NA; cdr3_aa: CSVTGSGGSYEQYF; cdr3_nt: TGCAGCGTTACTGGATCCGGCGGCTCCTACGAGCAGTACTTC
j_call: TRBJ2-1; v_call: TRBV2; clone_size: few; d_call: TRBD2; cdr3_aa: CASSRLADSSYNEQFF; cdr3_nt: TGTGCCAGCAGCCGACTAGCGGATAGCTCCTACAATGAGCAGTTCTTC
j_call: TRBJ2-1; v_call: TRBV9; clone_size: many; d_call: TRBD2; cdr3_aa: CASSVLAGGPLNEQFF; cdr3_nt: TGTGCCAGCAGCGTACTAGCGGGAGGGCCGTTAAATGAGCAGTTCTTC
j_call: TRBJ2-1; v_call: TRBV29-1; clone_size: NA; d_call: NA; cdr3_aa: CSVEGIASDGSYNEQFF; cdr3_nt: TGCAGCGTTGAAGGTATAGCCTCAGACGGCTCCTACAATGAGCAGTTCTTC
j_call: TRBJ1-1; v_call: TRBV7-9; clone_size: few; d_call: NA; cdr3_aa: CASQTALTEAFF; cdr3_nt: TGTGCCAGCCAGACAGCACTGACTGAAGCTTTCTTT
j_call: TRBJ2-2; v_call: TRBV5-5; clone_size: few; d_call: NA; cdr3_aa: CASSLKQGVAGELFF; cdr3_nt: TGTGCCAGCAGCTTAAAACAGGGTGTAGCCGGGGAGCTGTTTTTT
j_call: TRBJ2-7; v_call: TRBV10-3; clone_size: NA; d_call: TRBD2; cdr3_aa: CAIRNSGRREQYF; cdr3_nt: TGTGCCATCAGGAATAGCGGGAGACGCGAGCAGTACTTC
j_call: TRBJ2-7; v_call: TRBV7-8; clone_size: few; d_call: NA; cdr3_aa: CASSPTETRSPYEQYF; cdr3_nt: TGTGCCAGCAGCCCAACCGAGACAAGGAGTCCCTACGAGCAGTACTTC
j_call: TRBJ1-2; v_call: TRBV11-1; clone_size: few; d_call: TRBD1; cdr3_aa: CASSLVGDRERTF; cdr3_nt: TGTGCCAGCAGCTTAGTCGGGGACAGGGAGAGAACCTTC
j_call: TRBJ2-7; v_call: TRBV5-1; clone_size: many; d_call: NA; cdr3_aa: CASSLAPIDEQYF; cdr3_nt: TGCGCCAGCAGCTTGGCACCGATCGACGAGCAGTACTTC
j_call: TRBJ2-1; v_call: TRBV15; clone_size: NA; d_call: NA; cdr3_aa: CATSRDLDDGPGDSYNEQFF; cdr3_nt: TGTGCCACCAGCAGAGATTTGGATGACGGGCCCGGTGACTCCTACAATGAGCAGTTCTTC
j_call: TRBJ2-7; v_call: TRBV7-8; clone_size: many; d_call: TRBD1; cdr3_aa: CASSLRTGESYEQYF; cdr3_nt: TGTGCCAGCAGCTTACGGACAGGGGAGTCCTACGAGCAGTACTTC
j_call: TRBJ2-4; v_call: TRBV15; clone_size: many; d_call: NA; cdr3_aa: CATSRVGGVAKNIQYF; cdr3_nt: TGTGCCACCAGCAGAGTAGGAGGGGTAGCCAAAAACATTCAGTACTTC
j_call: TRBJ1-2; v_call: TRBV5-1; clone_size: few; d_call: NA; cdr3_aa: CASSSTWGSNYGYTF; cdr3_nt: TGCGCCAGCAGCTCAACCTGGGGGTCTAACTATGGCTACACCTTC
j_call: TRBJ2-5; v_call: TRBV7-2; clone_size: many; d_call: NA; cdr3_aa: CASSLGRAPQYF; cdr3_nt: TGTGCCAGCAGCTTAGGCCGGGCTCCCCAGTACTTC
j_call: TRBJ1-1; v_call: TRBV29-1; clone_size: few; d_call: NA; cdr3_aa: CSVGLRGRYTEAFF; cdr3_nt: TGCAGCGTTGGTTTGCGGGGGAGGTACACTGAAGCTTTCTTT
j_call: TRBJ2-7; v_call: TRBV12-3/TRBV12-4; clone_size: many; d_call: NA; cdr3_aa: CASSFRPYEQYF; cdr3_nt: TGTGCCAGCAGTTTCAGGCCTTACGAGCAGTACTTC
j_call: TRBJ1-4; v_call: TRBV6-5; clone_size: NA; d_call: NA; cdr3_aa: CASSYSGATNEKLFF; cdr3_nt: TGTGCCAGCAGTTACTCTGGGGCAACTAATGAAAAACTGTTTTTT
j_call: TRBJ1-3; v_call: TRBV7-9; clone_size: NA; d_call: NA; cdr3_aa: CASSLGIPLGNTIYF; cdr3_nt: TGTGCCAGCAGCTTAGGGATTCCGCTTGGAAACACCATATATTTT
j_call: TRBJ2-7; v_call: TRBV24-1; clone_size: many; d_call: NA; cdr3_aa: CATSDFNAAASSYEQYF; cdr3_nt: TGTGCCACCAGTGATTTCAACGCGGCCGCTAGCTCCTACGAGCAGTACTTC
j_call: TRBJ2-7; v_call: TRBV12-3/TRBV12-4; clone_size: few; d_call: TRBD2; cdr3_aa: CASSPRSGSSREQYF; cdr3_nt: TGTGCCAGCAGTCCCCGAAGCGGGAGCTCACGAGAGCAGTACTTC
j_call: TRBJ2-1; v_call: TRBV18; clone_size: few; d_call: TRBD2; cdr3_aa: CASSPRGGRNNEQFF; cdr3_nt: TGTGCCAGCTCACCCAGGGGCGGGAGGAACAATGAGCAGTTCTTC
j_call: TRBJ1-2; v_call: TRBV12-3/TRBV12-4; clone_size: NA; d_call: NA; cdr3_aa: CASSSRARGTANYGYTF; cdr3_nt: TGTGCCAGCAGTTCGAGGGCCCGCGGTACTGCTAACTATGGCTACACCTTC
j_call: TRBJ2-5; v_call: TRBV9; clone_size: many; d_call: NA; cdr3_aa: CASSVGGRERETQYF; cdr3_nt: TGTGCCAGCAGCGTAGGGGGCAGGGAACGAGAGACCCAGTACTTC
j_call: TRBJ2-3; v_call: TRBV12-3/TRBV12-4; clone_size: NA; d_call: NA; cdr3_aa: CASSAGVGTDTQYF; cdr3_nt: TGTGCCAGCAGTGCAGGGGTCGGCACAGATACGCAGTATTTT
j_call: TRBJ2-5; v_call: TRBV7-2; clone_size: few; d_call: TRBD2; cdr3_aa: CASSSPLLAGVETQYF; cdr3_nt: TGTGCCAGCAGCTCCCCCCTACTAGCGGGGGTTGAGACCCAGTACTTC
j_call: TRBJ2-1; v_call: TRBV20-1; clone_size: NA; d_call: TRBD2; cdr3_aa: CSASSTSGGHNEQFF; cdr3_nt: TGCAGTGCTAGTAGTACTAGCGGAGGGCACAATGAGCAGTTCTTC
j_call: TRBJ1-1; v_call: TRBV5-1; clone_size: few; d_call: TRBD1; cdr3_aa: CASGQGLNTEAFF; cdr3_nt: TGCGCCAGCGGACAGGGGTTGAACACTGAAGCTTTCTTT
j_call: TRBJ2-2; v_call: TRBV12-3/TRBV12-4; clone_size: many; d_call: NA; cdr3_aa: CASSLGAGTGELFF; cdr3_nt: TGTGCCAGCAGTTTAGGGGCCGGCACCGGGGAGCTGTTTTTT
j_call: TRBJ2-3; v_call: TRBV12-3/TRBV12-4; clone_size: many; d_call: NA; cdr3_aa: CASSVGVTDTQYF; cdr3_nt: TGTGCCAGCAGTGTCGGGGTCACAGATACGCAGTATTTT
j_call: TRBJ2-5; v_call: TRBV20-1; clone_size: few; d_call: NA; cdr3_aa: CSARTQGKETQYF; cdr3_nt: TGCAGTGCTAGAACCCAGGGGAAAGAGACCCAGTACTTC
j_call: TRBJ2-7; v_call: TRBV12-3/TRBV12-4; clone_size: few; d_call: NA; cdr3_aa: CASSPRPPYEQYF; cdr3_nt: TGTGCCAGCAGTCCCCGGCCTCCCTACGAGCAGTACTTC
j_call: TRBJ1-2; v_call: TRBV12-3/TRBV12-4; clone_size: NA; d_call: NA; cdr3_aa: CASSSPSGGGYGYTF; cdr3_nt: TGTGCCAGCAGTTCCCCTTCGGGGGGAGGCTATGGCTACACCTTC
j_call: TRBJ2-2; v_call: TRBV7-2; clone_size: NA; d_call: NA; cdr3_aa: CASSLISSPAGELFF; cdr3_nt: TGTGCCAGCAGCTTAATAAGTAGCCCGGCCGGGGAGCTGTTTTTT
j_call: TRBJ2-1; v_call: TRBV3-1; clone_size: few; d_call: TRBD2; cdr3_aa: CASSQIISGRNEQFF; cdr3_nt: TGTGCCAGCAGCCAGATCATTAGCGGGAGGAATGAGCAGTTCTTC